These T cell receptor beta chains were read from a single sample in a study of control samples from healthy donors and cancer patients. Some clones are missing from TCRdb's copy, which holds only in-frame ones; the method was immunoSEQ multiplex PCR. The sample yields 75,000 to 90,000 clones, 75% to 90% seen once. Sequenced: blood. All receptors derive from a middle-aged man in good health. Both conserved end residues are part of each CDR3. A D gene is named only where the DNA matches it firmly. The listing skips clone size in some rows; elsewhere it reads once, few, many or a size class.

>NA|TRBJ2-5|TRBV19|once
CASGTAGETQYF
TGTGCCAGTGGGACGGCGGGAGAGACCCAGTACTTC
>NA|TRBJ2-4|TRBV24-1|NA
CATSDYQKNIQYF
TGTGCCACCAGTGATTATCAGAAAAACATTCAGTACTTC
>TRBD1|TRBJ1-4|TRBV7-9|NA
CASSRDRGFEKLFF
TGTGCCAGCAGCCGTGACAGGGGTTTTGAAAAACTGTTTTTT
>TRBD1|TRBJ1-5|TRBV11-2|NA
CASSLGREDRFWNNQPQHF
TGTGCCAGCAGCTTAGGTAGGGAGGACAGGTTTTGGAACAATCAGCCCCAGCATTTT
>TRBD1|TRBJ2-5|TRBV3-1/TRBV3-2|NA
CASSQGGTEETQYF
TGTGCCAGCAGCCAAGGAGGGACAGAAGAGACCCAGTACTTC
>NA|TRBJ1-1|TRBV20-1|NA
CSAKGSAEAFF
TGCAGTGCTAAAGGGAGTGCTGAAGCTTTCTTT
>NA|TRBJ1-1|TRBV19|NA
CASSIATEAFF
TGTGCCAGTAGTATAGCCACTGAAGCTTTCTTT
>TRBD2|TRBJ2-5|TRBV24-1|once
CATSDSPGRQQETQYF
TGTGCCACCAGTGATTCCCCCGGGAGGCAGCAAGAGACCCAGTACTTC
>TRBD1|TRBJ1-1|TRBV6-5|NA
CASTPGGMDTEAFF
TGTGCCAGCACTCCAGGGGGAATGGACACTGAAGCTTTCTTT
>NA|TRBJ1-5|TRBV7-3|NA
CASSLIRGEPQHF
TGTGCCAGCAGCTTAATCCGGGGAGAGCCCCAGCATTTT
>TRBD2|TRBJ2-1|TRBV10-2|NA
CASSAVSSGVQEQFF
TGCGCCAGCAGCGCCGTGTCTAGCGGGGTCCAGGAGCAGTTCTTC
>NA|TRBJ1-1|TRBV18|once
CASSPQGGYTEAFF
TGTGCCAGCTCACCACAGGGGGGCTACACTGAAGCTTTCTTT
>NA|TRBJ1-1|TRBV30|NA
CAFQDQGLNTEAFF
TGTGCCTTCCAGGACCAGGGGTTGAACACTGAAGCTTTCTTT
>NA|TRBJ2-2|TRBV5-4|NA
CASSPIQATNTGELFF
TGTGCCAGCAGCCCTATACAGGCGACGAACACCGGGGAGCTGTTTTTT
>TRBD2|TRBJ2-1|TRBV20-1|NA
CSASLAGGHVSFF
TGCAGTGCTAGTCTAGCGGGGGGTCACGTGAGTTTCTTC
>NA|TRBJ1-1|TRBV6-5|NA
CASSYGRRRNTEAFF
TGTGCCAGCAGTTACGGACGCAGGAGGAACACTGAAGCTTTCTTT
>TRBD1|TRBJ1-3|TRBV29-1|few
CSVDRGDTIYF
TGCAGCGTGGACAGGGGGGACACCATATATTTT
>TRBD2|TRBJ2-5|TRBV6-1|NA
CASSEGVPGTLRAGALETQYF
TGTGCCAGCAGTGAAGGAGTCCCCGGGACTTTACGAGCGGGGGCCCTGGAGACCCAGTACTTC
>TRBD1|TRBJ1-4|TRBV6-2/TRBV6-3|NA
CASSYPTRQGAREKLFF
TGTGCCAGCAGTTACCCGACCCGACAGGGGGCTAGAGAAAAACTGTTTTTT
>NA|TRBJ1-1|TRBV12-5|NA
CASGFNTGYAFF
TGTGCTAGTGGTTTCAATACAGGGTACGCTTTCTTT
>NA|TRBJ1-2|TRBV6-5|NA
CASSYSGPLEGYTF
TGTGCCAGCAGTTACTCGGGCCCCTTAGAGGGCTACACCTTC
>NA|TRBJ1-2|TRBV18|NA
CASSPGLVEGYTF
TGTGCCAGCTCACCAGGTCTTGTGGAGGGCTACACCTTC
>NA|TRBJ1-5|TRBV21-1|NA
CASSKHSQGPNQPQHF
TGTGCCAGCAGCAAGCACTCCCAGGGGCCTAATCAGCCCCAGCATTTT
>NA|TRBJ1-2|TRBV19|NA
CASTGAGDGYTF
TGTGCCAGTACAGGGGCTGGTGATGGCTACACCTTC
>NA|TRBJ2-7|TRBV7-2|NA
CASSPFISYEQYF
TGTGCCAGCAGCCCCTTTATCTCCTACGAGCAGTACTTC
>TRBD1|TRBJ1-4|TRBV5-5|NA
CASSSTGRGEKLFF
TGTGCCAGCAGCTCGACAGGGAGGGGGGAAAAACTGTTTTTT
>TRBD1|TRBJ2-7|TRBV6-6|NA
CASSYSIQGAAYEQYF
TGTGCCAGCAGTTACTCGATACAGGGGGCAGCCTACGAGCAGTACTTC
>NA|TRBJ1-6|TRBV7-6|NA
CASSSHGSENSPLHF
TGTGCCAGCAGCTCGCACGGAAGTGAGAATTCACCCCTCCACTTT
>TRBD2|TRBJ2-6|TRBV5-4|NA
CASSPGGNLVSGANVLTF
TGTGCCAGCAGCCCGGGAGGCAACTTAGTAAGTGGGGCCAACGTCCTGACTTTC
>NA|TRBJ2-7|TRBV24-1|NA
CATSVEGPPYEQYF
TGTGCCACCAGTGTCGAGGGGCCTCCCTACGAGCAGTACTTC
>NA|TRBJ1-2|TRBV18|NA
CASSIGGDRDNGYTF
TGTGCCAGCTCAATCGGGGGCGATAGAGATAATGGCTACACCTTC
>NA|TRBJ2-2|TRBV30|NA
CAWSKRTITGELFF
TGTGCCTGGAGTAAACGGACAATCACCGGGGAGCTGTTTTTT